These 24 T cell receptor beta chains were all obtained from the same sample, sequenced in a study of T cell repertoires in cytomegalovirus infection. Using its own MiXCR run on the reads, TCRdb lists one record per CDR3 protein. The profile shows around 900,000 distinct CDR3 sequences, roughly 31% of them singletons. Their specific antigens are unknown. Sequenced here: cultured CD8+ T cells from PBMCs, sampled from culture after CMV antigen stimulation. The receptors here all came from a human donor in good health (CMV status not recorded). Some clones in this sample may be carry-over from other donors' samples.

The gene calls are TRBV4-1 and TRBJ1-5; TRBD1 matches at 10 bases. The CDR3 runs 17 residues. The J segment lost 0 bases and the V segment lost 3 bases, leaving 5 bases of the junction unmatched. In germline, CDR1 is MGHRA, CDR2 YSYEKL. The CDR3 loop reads CASSQEGQGYSNQPQHF. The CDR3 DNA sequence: TGCGCCAGCAGCCAGGAGGGACAGGGGTATAGCAATCAGCCCCAGCATTTT.

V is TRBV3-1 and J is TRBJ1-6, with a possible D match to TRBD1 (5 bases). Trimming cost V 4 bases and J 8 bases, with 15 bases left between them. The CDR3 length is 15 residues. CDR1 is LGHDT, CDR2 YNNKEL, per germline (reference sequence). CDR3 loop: CASSPGTPPDSPLHF. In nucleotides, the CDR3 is TGTGCCAGCAGCCCCGGGACCCCTCCCGATTCACCCCTCCACTTT. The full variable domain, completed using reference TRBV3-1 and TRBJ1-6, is DTAVSQTPKYLVTQMGNDKSIKCEQNLGHDTMYWYKQDSKKFLKIMFSYNNKELIINETVPNRFSPKSPDKAHLNLHINSLELGDSAVYFCASSPGTPPDSPLHFGNGTRLTVT.

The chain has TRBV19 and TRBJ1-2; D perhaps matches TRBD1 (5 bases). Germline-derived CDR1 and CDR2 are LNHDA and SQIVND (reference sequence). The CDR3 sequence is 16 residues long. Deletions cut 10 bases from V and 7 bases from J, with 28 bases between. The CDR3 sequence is CANKEGEYRIRGGYTF. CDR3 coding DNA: TGTGCCAACAAGGAAGGGGAGTATCGTATCAGAGGTGGCTACACCTTC. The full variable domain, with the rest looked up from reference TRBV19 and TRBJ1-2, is DGGITQSPKYLFRKEGQNVTLSCEQNLNHDAMYWYRQDPGQGLRLIYYSQIVNDFQKGDIAEGYSVSREKKESFPLTVTSAQKNPTAFYLCANKEGEYRIRGGYTFGSGTRLTVV.

This CDR3 is CASSQLQGYEQFF. The CDR3 DNA is TGTGCCAGCAGCCAACTACAGGGCTATGAGCAGTTCTTC. V usage is TRBV5-8 and J usage is TRBJ2-1, with D possibly matching TRBD1 (6 bases). Looked up from germline, CDR1 is SGHTS and CDR2 is YDEGEE. The CDR3 runs to 13 residues. Trimming removed 4 bases at V and 8 bases at J, with 13 bases between. The full variable domain, its missing parts supplied by reference TRBV5-8 and TRBJ2-1, is EAGVTQSPTHLIKTRGQQATLRCSPISGHTSVYWYQQALGLGLQFLLWYDEGEERNRGNFPPRFSGRQFPNYSSELNVNALELEDSALYLCASSQLQGYEQFFGPGTRLTVL.

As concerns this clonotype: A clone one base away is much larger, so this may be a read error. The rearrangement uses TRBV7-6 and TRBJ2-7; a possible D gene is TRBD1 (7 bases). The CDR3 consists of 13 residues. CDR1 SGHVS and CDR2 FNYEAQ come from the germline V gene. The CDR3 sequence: CASSPGQDYEQDV. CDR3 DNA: TGTGCCAGCAGCCCCGGACAGGACTACGAGCAGGACGTC.

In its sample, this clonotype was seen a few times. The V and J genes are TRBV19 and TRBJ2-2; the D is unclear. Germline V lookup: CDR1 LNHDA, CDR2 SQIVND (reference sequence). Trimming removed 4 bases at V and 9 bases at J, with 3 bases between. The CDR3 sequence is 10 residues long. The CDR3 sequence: CASSKRELFF. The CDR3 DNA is TGTGCCAGTAGTAAAAGGGAGCTGTTTTTT.

The CDR3 nucleotides are TGTGCCAGCACCCGAACTAGCGATCCCTACAATGAGCAGTTCTTC. Translating gives CASTRTSDPYNEQFF. The chain has TRBV6-2 or TRBV6-3 and TRBJ2-1; 7 bases align to TRBD2. The junction had 8 bases not matched to a gene; V was cut back by 7 bases and J by 2 bases. Germline V lookup: CDR1 MNHEY, CDR2 SVGEGT. The CDR3 consists of 15 residues.

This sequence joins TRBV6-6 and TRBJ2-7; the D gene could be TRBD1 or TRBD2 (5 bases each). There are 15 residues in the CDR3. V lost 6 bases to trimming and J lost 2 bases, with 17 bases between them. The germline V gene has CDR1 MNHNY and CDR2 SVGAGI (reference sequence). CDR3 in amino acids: CASSFRDGPPYEQYF. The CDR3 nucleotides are TGTGCCAGCAGCTTCAGGGACGGACCCCCCTACGAGCAGTACTTC.

Here the CDR3 DNA reads TGTGCCAGCAGGACCGGGACAGGGGAAAACATTCAGTACTTC. Translation gives CASRTGTGENIQYF. The chain joins TRBV7-9 to TRBJ2-4; 10 bases are a match to TRBD1. V lost 6 bases, J lost 5 bases, and 4 bases stayed unmatched. The CDR3 loop spans 14 amino acids. Germline V gene data show CDR1 as SEHNR and CDR2 as FQNEAQ (reference sequence).

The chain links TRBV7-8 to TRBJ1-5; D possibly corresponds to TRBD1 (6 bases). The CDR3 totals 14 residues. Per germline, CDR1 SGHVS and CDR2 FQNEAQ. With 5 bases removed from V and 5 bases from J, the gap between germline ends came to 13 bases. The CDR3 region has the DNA TGTGCCAGCAGCCTTGGTGGGGGCCATCAGCCCCAGCATTTT. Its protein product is CASSLGGGHQPQHF.

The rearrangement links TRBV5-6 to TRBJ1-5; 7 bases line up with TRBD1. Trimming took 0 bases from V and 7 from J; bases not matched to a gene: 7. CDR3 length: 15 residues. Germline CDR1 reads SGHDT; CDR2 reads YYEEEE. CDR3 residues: CASSLGTGRTQPQHF. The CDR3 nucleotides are TGTGCCAGCAGCTTGGGGACAGGTCGCACCCAGCCCCAGCATTTT. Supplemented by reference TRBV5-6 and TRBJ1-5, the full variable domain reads DAGVTQSPTHLIKTRGQQVTLRCSPKSGHDTVSWYQQALGQGPQFIFQYYEEEERQRGNFPDRFSGHQFPNYSSELNVNALLLGDSALYLCASSLGTGRTQPQHFGDGTRLSIL.

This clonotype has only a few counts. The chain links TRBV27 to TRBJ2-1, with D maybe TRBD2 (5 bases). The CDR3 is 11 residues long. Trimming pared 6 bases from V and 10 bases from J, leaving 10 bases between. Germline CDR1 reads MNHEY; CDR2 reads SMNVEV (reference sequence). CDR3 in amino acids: CASSNGLEQFF. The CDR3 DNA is TGTGCCAGCAGCAACGGACTGGAGCAGTTCTTC.

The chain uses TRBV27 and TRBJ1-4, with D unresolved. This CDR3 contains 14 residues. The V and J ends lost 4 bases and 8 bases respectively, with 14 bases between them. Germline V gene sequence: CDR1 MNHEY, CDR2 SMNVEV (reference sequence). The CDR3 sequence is CASSSLLGSEKLFF. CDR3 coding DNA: TGTGCCAGCAGTTCCTTGTTGGGGTCGGAAAAACTGTTTTTT.

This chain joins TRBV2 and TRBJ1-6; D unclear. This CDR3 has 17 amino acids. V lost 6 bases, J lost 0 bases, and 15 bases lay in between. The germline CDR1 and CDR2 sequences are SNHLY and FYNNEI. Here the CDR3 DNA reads TGTGCCAGCAGGACCAGACGGAGAAGCTCCTATAATTCACCCCTCCACTTT. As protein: CASRTRRRSSYNSPLHF.

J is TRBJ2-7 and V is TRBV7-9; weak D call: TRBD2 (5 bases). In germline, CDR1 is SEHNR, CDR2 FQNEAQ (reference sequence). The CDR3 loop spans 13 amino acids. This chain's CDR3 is CVSSPEDSYEQYV. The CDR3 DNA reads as TGTGTCAGCAGCCCGGAGGACTCCTACGAGCAGTACGTC.

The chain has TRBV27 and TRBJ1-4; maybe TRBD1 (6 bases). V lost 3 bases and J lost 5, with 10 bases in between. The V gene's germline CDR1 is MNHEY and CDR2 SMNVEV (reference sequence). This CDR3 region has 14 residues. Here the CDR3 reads CASSFSGDNEKLFF. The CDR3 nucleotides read TGTGCCAGCAGTTTTTCAGGGGACAATGAAAAACTGTTTTTT.

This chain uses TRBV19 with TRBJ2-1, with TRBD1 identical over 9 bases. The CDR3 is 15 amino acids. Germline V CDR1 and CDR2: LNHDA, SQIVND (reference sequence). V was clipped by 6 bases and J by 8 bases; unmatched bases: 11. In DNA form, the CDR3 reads TGTGCCAGTAGCCCAGACAGGGGGGGTTTCGATGAGCAGTTCTTC. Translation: CASSPDRGGFDEQFF.

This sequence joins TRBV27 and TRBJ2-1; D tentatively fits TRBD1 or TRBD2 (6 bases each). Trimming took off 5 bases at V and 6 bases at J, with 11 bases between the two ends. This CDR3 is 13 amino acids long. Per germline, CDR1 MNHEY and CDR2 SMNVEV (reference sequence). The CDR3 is CASSKPGANEQFF. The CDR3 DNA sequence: TGTGCCAGCAGTAAGCCGGGGGCCAATGAGCAGTTCTTC.

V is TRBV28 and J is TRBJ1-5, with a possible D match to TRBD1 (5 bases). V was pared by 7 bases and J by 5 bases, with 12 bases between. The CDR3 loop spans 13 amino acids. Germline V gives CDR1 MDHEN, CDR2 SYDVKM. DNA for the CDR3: TGTGCCAGCATGGAGACGGGGGATCAGCCCCAGCATTTT. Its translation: CASMETGDQPQHF.

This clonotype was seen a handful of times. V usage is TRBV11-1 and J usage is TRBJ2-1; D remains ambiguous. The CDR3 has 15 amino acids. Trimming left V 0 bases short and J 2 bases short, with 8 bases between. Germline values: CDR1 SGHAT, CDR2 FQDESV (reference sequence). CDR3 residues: CASSLAPGAYNEQFF. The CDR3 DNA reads TGTGCCAGCAGCTTAGCCCCAGGAGCCTACAATGAGCAGTTCTTC. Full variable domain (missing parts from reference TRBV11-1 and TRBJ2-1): EAEVAQSPRYKITEKSQAVAFWCDPISGHATLYWYRQILGQGPELLVQFQDESVVDDSQLPKDRFSAERLKGVDSTLKIQPAELGDSAMYLCASSLAPGAYNEQFFGPGTRLTVL.

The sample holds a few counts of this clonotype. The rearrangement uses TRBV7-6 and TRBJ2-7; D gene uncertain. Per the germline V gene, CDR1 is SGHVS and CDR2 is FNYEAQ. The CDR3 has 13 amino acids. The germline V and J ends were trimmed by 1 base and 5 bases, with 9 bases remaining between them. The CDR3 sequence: CASSLVSVDEQYF. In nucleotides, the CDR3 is TGTGCCAGCAGCTTAGTCAGCGTGGACGAGCAGTACTTC. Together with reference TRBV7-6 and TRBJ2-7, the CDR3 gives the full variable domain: GAGVSQSPRYKVTKRGQDVALRCDPISGHVSLYWYRQALGQGPEFLTYFNYEAQQDKSGLPNDRFSAERPEGSISTLTIQRTEQRDSAMYRCASSLVSVDEQYFGPGTRLTVT.

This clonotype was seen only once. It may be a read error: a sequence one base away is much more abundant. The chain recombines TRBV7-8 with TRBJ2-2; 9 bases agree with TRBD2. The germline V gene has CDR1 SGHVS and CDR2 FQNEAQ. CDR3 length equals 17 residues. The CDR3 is CVSSYRLGGGAAGELFF. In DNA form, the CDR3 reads TGTGTCAGCAGCTACCGACTGGGCGGGGGGGCCGCCGGGGAGCTGTTTTTT.

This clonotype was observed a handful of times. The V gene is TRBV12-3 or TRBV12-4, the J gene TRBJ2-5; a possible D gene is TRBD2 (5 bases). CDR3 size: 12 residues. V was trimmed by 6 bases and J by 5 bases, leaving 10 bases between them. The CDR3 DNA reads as TGTGCCAGCAGCCGGACTTCGGAGACCCAGTACTTC. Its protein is CASSRTSETQYF.

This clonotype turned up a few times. The CDR3 region is CASTTTSGGTDTQYF. DNA for the CDR3: TGTGCCAGCACTACGACTAGCGGGGGCACAGATACGCAGTATTTT. The V gene is TRBV12-3 or TRBV12-4, the J gene TRBJ2-3; 11 bases align to TRBD2. J lost 1 base, V lost 7 bases, and 4 bases had no gene match. CDR3 length: 15 amino acids.